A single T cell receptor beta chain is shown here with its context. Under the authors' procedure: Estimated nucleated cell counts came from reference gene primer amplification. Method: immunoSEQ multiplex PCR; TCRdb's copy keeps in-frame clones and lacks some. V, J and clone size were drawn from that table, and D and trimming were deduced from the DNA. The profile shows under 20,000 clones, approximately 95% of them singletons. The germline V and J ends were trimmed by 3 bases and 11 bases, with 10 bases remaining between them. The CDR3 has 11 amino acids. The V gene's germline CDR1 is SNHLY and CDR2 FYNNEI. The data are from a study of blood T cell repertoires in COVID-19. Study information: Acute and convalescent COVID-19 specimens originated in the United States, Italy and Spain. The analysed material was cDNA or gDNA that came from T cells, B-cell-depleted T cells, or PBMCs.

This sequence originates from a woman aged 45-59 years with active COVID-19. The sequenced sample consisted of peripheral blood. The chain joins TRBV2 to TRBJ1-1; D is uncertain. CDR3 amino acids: CASSESLRAFF. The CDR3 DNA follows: TGTGCCAGCAGTGAGTCCCTGCGGGCTTTCTTT. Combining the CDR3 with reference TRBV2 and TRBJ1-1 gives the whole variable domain EPEVTQTPSHQVTQMGQEVILRCVPISNHLYFYWYRQILGQKVEFLVSFYNNEISEKSEIFDDQFSVERPDGSNFTLKIRSTKLEDSAMYFCASSESLRAFFGQGTRLTVV.